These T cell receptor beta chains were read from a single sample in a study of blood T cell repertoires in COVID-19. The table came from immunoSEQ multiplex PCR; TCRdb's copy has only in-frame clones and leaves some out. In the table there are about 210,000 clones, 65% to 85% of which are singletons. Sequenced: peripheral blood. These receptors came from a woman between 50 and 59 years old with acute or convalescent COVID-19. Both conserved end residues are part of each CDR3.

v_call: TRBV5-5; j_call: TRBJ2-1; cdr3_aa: CASSLWFPTSGIGNEQFF
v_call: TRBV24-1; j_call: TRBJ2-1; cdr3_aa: CATSDLQGGVWGEQFF
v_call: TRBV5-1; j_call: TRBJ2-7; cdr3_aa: CASSLGTGTYEQYF
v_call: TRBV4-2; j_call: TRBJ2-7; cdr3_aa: CASSAEWRLREQYF
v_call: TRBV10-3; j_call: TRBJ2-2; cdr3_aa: CAISEPSAGTGELFF
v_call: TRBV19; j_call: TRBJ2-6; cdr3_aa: CARPHRGDSFGANVLTF
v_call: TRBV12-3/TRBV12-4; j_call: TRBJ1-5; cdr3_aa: CASSPQVQPQHF
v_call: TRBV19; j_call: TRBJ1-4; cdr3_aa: CASSIPTSTNEKLFF
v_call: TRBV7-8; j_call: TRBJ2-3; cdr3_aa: CASGDQGGGDTQYF
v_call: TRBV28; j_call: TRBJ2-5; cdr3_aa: CASGREMETQYF
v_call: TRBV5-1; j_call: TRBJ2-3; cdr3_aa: CASSGLAGGKTDTQYF
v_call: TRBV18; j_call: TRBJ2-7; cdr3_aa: CASSPLAGQGKVHEQYF
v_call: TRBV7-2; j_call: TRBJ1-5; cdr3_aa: CASSPTGMGHQPQHF
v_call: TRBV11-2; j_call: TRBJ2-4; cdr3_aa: CASSRSVRERDIQYF
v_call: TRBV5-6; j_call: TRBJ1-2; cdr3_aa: CASSSSGTILPRSYTF
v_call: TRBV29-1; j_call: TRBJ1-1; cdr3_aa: CSVGGGARTEAFF
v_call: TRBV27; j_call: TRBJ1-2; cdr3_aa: CASSSGGSSGYTF
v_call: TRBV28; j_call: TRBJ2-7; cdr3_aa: CASKAGFYEQYF
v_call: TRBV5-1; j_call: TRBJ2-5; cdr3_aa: CASSRGSGTQETQYF
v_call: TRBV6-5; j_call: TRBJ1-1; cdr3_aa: CASSLGGSTEAFF
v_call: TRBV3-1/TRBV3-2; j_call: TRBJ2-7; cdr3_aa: CASSLKGQADEQYF
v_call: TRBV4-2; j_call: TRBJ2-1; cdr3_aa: CASSPTGTSEYNEQFF
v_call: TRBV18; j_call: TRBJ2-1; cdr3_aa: CASSPASGRGSYNEQFF
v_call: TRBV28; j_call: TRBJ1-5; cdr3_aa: CASTLARYSNQPQHF
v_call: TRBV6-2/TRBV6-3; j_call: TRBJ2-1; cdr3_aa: CASSYSEANEQFF
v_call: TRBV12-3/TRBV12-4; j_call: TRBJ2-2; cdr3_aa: CAMGANTGELFF
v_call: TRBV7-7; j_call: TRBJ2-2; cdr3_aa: CASSDDRGTNTGELFF
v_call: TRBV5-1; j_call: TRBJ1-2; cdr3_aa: CASSLGGKGNYGYTF
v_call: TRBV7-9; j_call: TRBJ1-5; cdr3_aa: CASSDQGANQPQHF
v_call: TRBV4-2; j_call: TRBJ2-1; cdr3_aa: CASSQLASSYNEQFF
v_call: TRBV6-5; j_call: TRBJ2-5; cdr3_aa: CASSYLAGLQETQYF
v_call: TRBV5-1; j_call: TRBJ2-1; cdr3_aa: CASSLDGGFYEQFF
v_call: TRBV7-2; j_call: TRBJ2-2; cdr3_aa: CASSLGGGNTGELFF
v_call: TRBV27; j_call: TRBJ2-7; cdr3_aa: CASSLLGLAGYEQYF
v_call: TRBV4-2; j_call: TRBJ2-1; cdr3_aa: CASSQDRRTSGRWSQFF
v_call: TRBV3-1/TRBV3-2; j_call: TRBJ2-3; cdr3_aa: CASSQSQGQYF
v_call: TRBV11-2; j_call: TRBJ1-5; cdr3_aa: CASSLNRAGQPQHF
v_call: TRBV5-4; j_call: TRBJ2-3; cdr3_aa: CASSMTSGSSDTQYF
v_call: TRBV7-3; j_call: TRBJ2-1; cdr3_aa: CASSTGGAGNEQFF
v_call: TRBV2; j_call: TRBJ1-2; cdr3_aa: CASSLGGNYGYTF
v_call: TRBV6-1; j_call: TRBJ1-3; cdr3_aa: CASSEGGFQGNTIYF
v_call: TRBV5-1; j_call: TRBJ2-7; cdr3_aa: CASSLGWTSNSYEQYF
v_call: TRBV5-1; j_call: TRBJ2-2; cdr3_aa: CASSLEPGQNTGELFF
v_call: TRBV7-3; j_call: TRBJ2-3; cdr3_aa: CASSLEGGRTDTQYF
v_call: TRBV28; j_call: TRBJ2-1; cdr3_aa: CASSPYNEQFF
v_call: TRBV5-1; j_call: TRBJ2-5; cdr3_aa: CASSLAGLSQETQYF
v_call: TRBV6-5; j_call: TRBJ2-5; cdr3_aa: CASGGDLQRTQYF
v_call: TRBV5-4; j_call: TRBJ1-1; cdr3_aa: CASSGKDRGTEAFF
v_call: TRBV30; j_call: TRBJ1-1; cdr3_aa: CAWGDNEAFF
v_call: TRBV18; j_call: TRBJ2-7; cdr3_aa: CASSPQGARYEQYF
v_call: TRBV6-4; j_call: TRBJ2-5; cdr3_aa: CASSESSGTAQETQYF
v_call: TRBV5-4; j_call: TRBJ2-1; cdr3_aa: CASSSSTSGRTEEQFF
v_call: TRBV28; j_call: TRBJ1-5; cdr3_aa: CASRKGAGHNQPQHF
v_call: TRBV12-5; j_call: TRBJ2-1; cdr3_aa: CASAPTGVGYNEQFF